The rows below give T cell receptor beta chains drawn from one sample of a study of shared clonotypes between healthy human individuals. Profiled with immunoSEQ multiplex PCR; TCRdb holds only in-frame clones, not every one. Here the sample spans roughly 510,000 clones, about 75% being singletons. The sequenced sample consisted of PBMCs. These receptors all come from a woman aged 40 to 50 in good health. Some clones in this sample may be carry-over from other donors' samples. Each CDR3 is given with its conserved first and last residue. A D gene is named only where the DNA matches it firmly. Size is omitted from some rows. Given values are once, few, many or a class for expanded clones.

>TRBV11-2|few|TRBJ1-2|NA
CASSLGGGYGYTF
TGTGCCAGCAGCTTAGGGGGGGGATATGGCTACACCTTC
>TRBV7-3|NA|TRBJ2-2|TRBD2
CASSPGLAEDWSGELFF
TGTGCCAGCAGCCCGGGACTAGCGGAGGACTGGAGTGGGGAGCTGTTTTTT
>TRBV9|NA|TRBJ2-3|NA
CASSAQGFWTDTQYF
TGTGCCAGCAGCGCACAGGGATTTTGGACAGATACGCAGTATTTT
>TRBV6-4|NA|TRBJ2-1|TRBD2
CASSAGLAGGDEQFF
TGTGCCAGCAGTGCAGGACTAGCGGGAGGGGATGAGCAGTTCTTC
>TRBV19|NA|TRBJ1-4|NA
CASQFRAQSEKLFF
TGTGCCAGTCAATTCCGGGCCCAGAGCGAAAAACTGTTTTTT
>TRBV5-1|NA|TRBJ2-7|TRBD2
CASSSGAGGIYEQYF
TGCGCCAGCAGCTCTGGGGCGGGAGGAATCTACGAGCAGTACTTC
>TRBV6-5|NA|TRBJ2-7|NA
CASMGEQYF
TGTGCCAGCATGGGGGAGCAGTACTTC
>TRBV5-1|NA|TRBJ2-6|NA
CASSLGGAGANVLTF
TGCGCCAGCAGCTTGGGAGGGGCTGGGGCCAACGTCCTGACTTTC
>TRBV21-1|NA|TRBJ2-7|NA
CASSGRETDKYEQYF
TGTGCCAGCAGCGGCAGGGAAACGGACAAGTACGAGCAGTACTTC
>TRBV10-1|NA|TRBJ2-3|TRBD2
CASSELREGRPYF
TGCGCCAGCAGTGAGTTGCGGGAGGGCCGCCCGTATTTT
>TRBV6-5|NA|TRBJ2-1|NA
CASTGGNYNEQFF
TGTGCCAGCACGGGCGGAAACTACAATGAGCAGTTCTTC
>TRBV19|many|TRBJ1-5|TRBD1
CASSLRQQGSNQPQHF
TGTGCCAGTAGTTTAAGACAACAGGGGAGCAATCAGCCCCAGCATTTT
>TRBV19|NA|TRBJ2-2|NA
CASSIRGRDTGELFF
TGTGCCAGTAGTATCCGGGGAAGGGACACCGGGGAGCTGTTTTTT
>TRBV7-2|NA|TRBJ1-1|NA
CASSGRGTHTEAFF
TGTGCCAGCAGCGGACGCGGGACCCACACTGAAGCTTTCTTT
>TRBV7-6|NA|TRBJ1-1|NA
CASSSPEDTEAFF
TGTGCCAGCAGCAGTCCGGAGGACACTGAAGCTTTCTTT
>TRBV7-9|NA|TRBJ2-3|TRBD1
CASSFRVGTVRGTDTQYF
TGTGCCAGCAGCTTCAGGGTTGGGACAGTGCGCGGCACAGATACGCAGTATTTT
>TRBV4-3|NA|TRBJ1-1|NA
CASSQIVINTEAFF
TGCGCCAGCAGCCAAATAGTAATCAACACTGAAGCTTTCTTT
>TRBV20-1|NA|TRBJ2-7|NA
CSAKKGYEQYF
TGCAGTGCTAAGAAGGGGTACGAGCAGTACTTC
>TRBV18|many|TRBJ1-5|TRBD1
CASSSSGQLEPQHF
TGTGCCAGCTCAAGCTCGGGACAGCTGGAGCCCCAGCATTTT
>TRBV30|NA|TRBJ2-1|NA
CAWSRPGWYEQFF
TGTGCCTGGAGTAGGCCGGGCTGGTATGAGCAGTTCTTC
>TRBV19|NA|TRBJ2-3|NA
CASSIGGSTDTQYF
TGTGCCAGTAGTATCGGCGGTAGCACAGATACGCAGTATTTT
>TRBV30|NA|TRBJ2-7|TRBD1
CAWSGRTGSYEQYF
TGTGCCTGGAGTGGCCGGACAGGGTCCTACGAGCAGTACTTC
>TRBV5-1|NA|TRBJ2-1|NA
CASSSRTADNEQFF
TGCGCCAGCAGCTCACGGACAGCAGACAATGAGCAGTTCTTC